This T cell receptor (beta chain) was captured in a study of shared clonotypes between healthy human individuals. On this clone itself: The antigen remains unidentified.

Assay used: immunoSEQ multiplex PCR; TCRdb lists only in-frame clones, some missing. The sample gives some 2,100,000 clones, 90% to 96% of which show up once; roughly 0.13% is in the top ten. Caucasian adults residing in Nashville, Tennessee made up all the donors. Into CD45RA+ naive and CD45RA-negative memory subsets, the CD4+ cells were split. Findings of the study overall: Generation probability values for non-shared clonotypes were lower than those for clonotypes shared by all four donors. An anticipated effect of sequencing depth on clonotype sharing among donors was recognized.

Germline V gene data show CDR1 as SGHRS and CDR2 as YFSETQ. With 0 bases removed from V and 0 bases from J, the gap between germline ends came to 10 bases. The CDR3 runs 15 residues. This sequence was found in a man aged 18 to 35 in good health. The sequencing sample was made of naive CD4+ T cells sorted from blood. Subset in this sample: CD45RA+ positively selected. The J gene is TRBJ2-7, the V gene TRBV5-1; D remains ambiguous. CDR3 region: CASSLERASSYEQYF. The DNA for the CDR3 is TGCGCCAGCAGCTTGGAACGTGCTAGCTCCTACGAGCAGTACTTC. Drawing the rest from reference TRBV5-1 and TRBJ2-7, the complete variable domain is KAGVTQTPRYLIKTRGQQVTLSCSPISGHRSVSWYQQTPGQGLQFLFEYFSETQRNKGNFPGRFSGRQFSNSRSEMNVSTLELGDSALYLCASSLERASSYEQYFGPGTRLTVT.